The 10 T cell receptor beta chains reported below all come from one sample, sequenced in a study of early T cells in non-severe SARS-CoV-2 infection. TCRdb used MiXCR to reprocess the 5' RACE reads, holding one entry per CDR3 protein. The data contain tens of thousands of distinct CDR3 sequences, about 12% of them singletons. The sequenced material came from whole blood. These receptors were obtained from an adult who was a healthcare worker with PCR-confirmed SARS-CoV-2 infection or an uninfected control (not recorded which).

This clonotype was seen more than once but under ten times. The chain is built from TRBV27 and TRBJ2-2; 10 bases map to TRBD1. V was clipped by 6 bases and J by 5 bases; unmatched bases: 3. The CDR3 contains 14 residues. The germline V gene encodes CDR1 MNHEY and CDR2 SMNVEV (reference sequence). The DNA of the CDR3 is TGTGCCAGCAGCCGGACAGGGGGAACCGGGGAGCTGTTTTTT. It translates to CASSRTGGTGELFF.

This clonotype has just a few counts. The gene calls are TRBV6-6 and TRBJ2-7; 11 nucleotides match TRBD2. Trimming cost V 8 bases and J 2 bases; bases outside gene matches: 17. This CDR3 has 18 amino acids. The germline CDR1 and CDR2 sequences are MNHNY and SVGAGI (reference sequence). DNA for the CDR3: TGTGCCAGCCTCTCCCCCGGGGCTAGCGGGAGGAAAACCTACGAGCAGTACTTC. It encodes CASLSPGASGRKTYEQYF.

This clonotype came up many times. The CDR3 reads CASSRYLFDTQYF. CDR3 coding DNA: TGTGCCAGCAGTAGATACTTGTTCGATACGCAGTATTTT. The rearrangement links TRBV6-1 to TRBJ2-3; D is undetermined. Germline values: CDR1 MNHNS, CDR2 SASEGT. The V and J ends lost 5 bases and 6 bases respectively, with 12 bases between them. The CDR3 has 13 residues.

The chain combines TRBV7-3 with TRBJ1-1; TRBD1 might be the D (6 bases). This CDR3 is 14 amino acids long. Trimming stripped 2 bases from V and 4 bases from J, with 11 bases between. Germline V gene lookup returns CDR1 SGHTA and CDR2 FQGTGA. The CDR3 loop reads CASSLGGSGTEAFF. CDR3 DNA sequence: TGTGCCAGCAGCTTAGGGGGCTCGGGCACTGAAGCTTTCTTT. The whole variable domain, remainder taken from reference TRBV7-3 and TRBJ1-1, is GAGVSQTPSNKVTEKGKYVELRCDPISGHTALYWYRQSLGQGPEFLIYFQGTGAADDSGLPNDRFFAVRPEGSVSTLKIQRTERGDSAVYLCASSLGGSGTEAFFGQGTRLTVV.

In nucleotides, the CDR3 is TGTGCCAGCAGCTTAGAAGGGACAGGCTTGCCTGAGCAGTTCTTC. This gives the protein CASSLEGTGLPEQFF. V usage is TRBV7-9 and J usage is TRBJ2-1; 8 bases are a match to TRBD1. CDR1 is SEHNR and CDR2 is FQNEAQ in the germline V gene (reference sequence). The CDR3 is 15 amino acids. The V segment lost 1 base and the J segment 9 bases; nucleotides outside the gene matches: 8. The complete variable domain, with remaining parts taken from reference TRBV7-9 and TRBJ2-1, reads DTGVSQNPRHKITKRGQNVTFRCDPISEHNRLYWYRQTLGQGPEFLTYFQNEAQLEKSRLLSDRFSAERPKGSFSTLEIQRTEQGDSAMYLCASSLEGTGLPEQFFGPGTRLTVL.

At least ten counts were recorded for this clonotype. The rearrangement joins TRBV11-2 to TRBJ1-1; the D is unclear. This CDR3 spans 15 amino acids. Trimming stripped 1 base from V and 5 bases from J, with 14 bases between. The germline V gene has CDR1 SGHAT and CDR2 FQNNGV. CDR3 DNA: TGTGCCAGCAGCTTAGGACCAGCGGCGGATACTGAAGCTTTCTTT. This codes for CASSLGPAADTEAFF. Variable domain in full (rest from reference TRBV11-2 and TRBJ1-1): EAGVAQSPRYKIIEKRQSVAFWCNPISGHATLYWYQQILGQGPKLLIQFQNNGVVDDSQLPKDRFSAERLKGVDSTLKIQPAKLEDSAVYLCASSLGPAADTEAFFGQGTRLTVV.

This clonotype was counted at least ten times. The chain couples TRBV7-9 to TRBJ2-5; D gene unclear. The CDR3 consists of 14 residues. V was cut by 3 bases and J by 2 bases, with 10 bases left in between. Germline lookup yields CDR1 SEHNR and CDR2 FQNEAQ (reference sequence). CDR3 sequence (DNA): TGTGCCAGCAGCTTGTCAGCGACACAAGAGACCCAGTACTTC. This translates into CASSLSATQETQYF.

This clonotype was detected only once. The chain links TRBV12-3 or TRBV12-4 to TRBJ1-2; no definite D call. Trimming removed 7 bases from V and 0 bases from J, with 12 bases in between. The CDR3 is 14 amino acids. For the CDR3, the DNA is TGTGCCAGCACCGACTACAGCCCTAACTATGGCTACACCTTC. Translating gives CASTDYSPNYGYTF.

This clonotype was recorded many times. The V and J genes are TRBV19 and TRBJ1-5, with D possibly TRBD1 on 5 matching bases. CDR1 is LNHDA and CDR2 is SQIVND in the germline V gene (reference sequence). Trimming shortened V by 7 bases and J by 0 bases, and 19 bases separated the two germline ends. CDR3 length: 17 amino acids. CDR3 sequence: CASTPNGGIGSNQPQHF. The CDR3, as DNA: TGTGCCAGTACTCCTAACGGGGGTATTGGTAGCAATCAGCCCCAGCATTTT.

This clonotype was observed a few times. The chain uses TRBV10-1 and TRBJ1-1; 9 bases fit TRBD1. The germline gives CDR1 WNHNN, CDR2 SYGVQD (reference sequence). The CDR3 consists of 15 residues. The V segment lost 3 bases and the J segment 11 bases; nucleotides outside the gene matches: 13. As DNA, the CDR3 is TGCGCCAGCAGTGAACGGGGACAGGGTGGAGGTCGGGCTTTCTTT. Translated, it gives CASSERGQGGGRAFF.